The 3 T cell receptor beta chains below were found in one sample sequenced in a study of CD8 T cell repertoires and HIV-1 epitope variants. Their recognized antigens are unknown. Profiling relied on immunoSEQ multiplex PCR, and the TCRdb table lists in-frame clones only, not all of them. The sample includes about 5,000 clones, around 73% of them seen just once. The sequencing sample was made of cultured CD8+ T cells derived from PBMCs. These receptors originate from a male donor with HIV.

This clone was observed once. The rearrangement joins TRBV25-1 to TRBJ2-5, with D perhaps assigned TRBD1 or TRBD2 (5 bases each). CDR1 MGHDK and CDR2 SYGVNS come from the germline V gene. V lost 1 base and J lost 5, with 11 bases in between. This CDR3 has 14 residues. As DNA, the CDR3 is TGTGCCAGCAGTGAATGGGGGACGAGGGAGACCCAGTACTTC. Its translation is CASSEWGTRETQYF.

This chain uses TRBV27 with TRBJ1-1, with D possibly matching TRBD1 (5 bases). CDR3 length: 12 residues. The germline CDR1 and CDR2 sequences are MNHEY and SMNVEV (reference sequence). V lost 10 bases to trimming and J lost 5 bases, with 14 bases between them. CDR3 amino acids: CATRGSGTEAFF. CDR3 sequence (DNA): TGTGCCACAAGGGGCTCCGGGACTGAAGCTTTCTTT.

The chain has TRBV28 and TRBJ2-5, with a tentative D call TRBD1 (5 bases). Trimming cost V 6 bases and J 0 bases, with 11 bases left between them. CDR1 MDHEN and CDR2 SYDVKM come from the germline V gene. The CDR3 sequence is 14 residues long. The CDR3 DNA reads TGTGCCAGCAGCCCAGACAGACACCAAGAGACCCAGTACTTC. It yields the protein CASSPDRHQETQYF.